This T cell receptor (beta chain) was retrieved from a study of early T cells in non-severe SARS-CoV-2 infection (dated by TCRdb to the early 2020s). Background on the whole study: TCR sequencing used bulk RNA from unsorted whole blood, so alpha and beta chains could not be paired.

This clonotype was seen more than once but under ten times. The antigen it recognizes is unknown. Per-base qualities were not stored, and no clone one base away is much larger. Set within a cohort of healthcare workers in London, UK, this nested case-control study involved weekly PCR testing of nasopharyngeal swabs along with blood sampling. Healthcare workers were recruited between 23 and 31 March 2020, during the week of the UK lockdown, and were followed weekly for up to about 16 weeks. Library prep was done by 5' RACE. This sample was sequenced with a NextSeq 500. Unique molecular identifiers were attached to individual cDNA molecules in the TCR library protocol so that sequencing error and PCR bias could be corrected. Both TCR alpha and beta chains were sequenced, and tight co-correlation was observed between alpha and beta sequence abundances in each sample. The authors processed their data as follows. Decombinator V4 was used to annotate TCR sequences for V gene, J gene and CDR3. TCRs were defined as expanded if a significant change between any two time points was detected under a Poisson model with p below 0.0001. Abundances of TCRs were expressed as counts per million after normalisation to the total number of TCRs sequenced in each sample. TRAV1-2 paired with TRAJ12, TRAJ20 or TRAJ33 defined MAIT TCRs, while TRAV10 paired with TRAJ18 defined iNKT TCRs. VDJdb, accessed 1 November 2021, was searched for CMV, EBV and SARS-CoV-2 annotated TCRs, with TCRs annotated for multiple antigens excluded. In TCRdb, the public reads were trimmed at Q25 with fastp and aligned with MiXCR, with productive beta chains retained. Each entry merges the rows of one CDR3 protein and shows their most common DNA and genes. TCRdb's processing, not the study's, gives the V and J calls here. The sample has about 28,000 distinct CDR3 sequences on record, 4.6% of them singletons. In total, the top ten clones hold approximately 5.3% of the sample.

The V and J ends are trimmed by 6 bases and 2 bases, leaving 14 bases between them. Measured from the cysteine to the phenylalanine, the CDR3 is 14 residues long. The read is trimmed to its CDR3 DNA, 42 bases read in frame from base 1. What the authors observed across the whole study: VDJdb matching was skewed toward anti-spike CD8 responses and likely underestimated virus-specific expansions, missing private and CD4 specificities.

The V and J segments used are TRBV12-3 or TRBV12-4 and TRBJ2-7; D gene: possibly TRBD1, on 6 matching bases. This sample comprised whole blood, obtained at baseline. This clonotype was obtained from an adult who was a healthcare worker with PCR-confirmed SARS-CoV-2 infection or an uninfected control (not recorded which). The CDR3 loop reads CASSPSAGAYEQYF. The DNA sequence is TGTGCCAGCAGCCCCTCCGCAGGGGCCTACGAGCAGTACTTC.